These 27 T cell receptor beta chains were all obtained from the same sample, sequenced in a study of glioma-infiltrating T cells. The iRepertoire nested amplicon-rescue multiplex PCR amplified TCR alpha and beta CDR3s from RNA. TCRdb reprocessed the multiplex PCR reads via MiXCR and lists one record per CDR3 protein. This table has a few hundred thousand distinct CDR3 sequences, roughly two fifths appearing once. Material: glioma tissue, nonneoplastic brain tissue, or PBMCs (not recorded which). These receptors were obtained from a human donor with low-grade glioma or glioblastoma, undergoing nonglioma brain surgery, or in good health (not recorded which).

This clonotype was picked up a small number of times. This sequence joins TRBV20-1 and TRBJ2-7, with D perhaps matching TRBD1 or TRBD2 (5 bases each). The CDR3 consists of 16 residues. Germline CDR1 and CDR2: DFQATT and SNEGSKA (reference sequence). Trimming took off 4 bases at V and 2 bases at J, with 21 bases between the two ends. CDR3 sequence: CSATLLARLGPYEQYF. CDR3 bases: TGCAGTGCTACGCTCCTAGCTCGGTTGGGACCCTACGAGCAGTACTTC.

In its sample, this clonotype was seen a few times. V and J are TRBV10-3 and TRBJ2-5; D not resolved. The CDR3 spans 13 residues. CDR1 ENHRY and CDR2 SYGVKD come from the germline V gene. Between the trimmed V and J ends, which lost 7 bases and 2 bases, there was a span of 11 bases. The CDR3 DNA is TGTGCCATCAAGGCAGCAGGTCAAGAGACCCAGTACTTC. Amino acid sequence: CAIKAAGQETQYF.

The chain links TRBV7-9 to TRBJ1-1; D call uncertain. Germline lookup yields CDR1 SEHNR and CDR2 FQNEAQ (reference sequence). With 1 base removed from V and 3 bases from J, the gap between germline ends came to 9 bases. The CDR3 length is 14 residues. The CDR3 here is CASSLGQSDTEAFF. In DNA form, the CDR3 reads TGTGCCAGCAGCTTAGGGCAGTCGGACACTGAAGCTTTCTTT. The full variable domain, completed using reference TRBV7-9 and TRBJ1-1, is DTGVSQNPRHKITKRGQNVTFRCDPISEHNRLYWYRQTLGQGPEFLTYFQNEAQLEKSRLLSDRFSAERPKGSFSTLEIQRTEQGDSAMYLCASSLGQSDTEAFFGQGTRLTVV.

The chain couples TRBV20-1 to TRBJ1-5; TRBD1 is a possible D gene (6 bases). The germline CDR1 and CDR2 sequences are DFQATT and SNEGSKA (reference sequence). The CDR3 extends over 12 amino acids. Here the CDR3 DNA reads TGCAGAGCTTGGACAGCGCATCAGCCCCAGCATTTT. It codes for CRAWTAHQPQHF.

This clonotype has only a few counts. The CDR3 nucleotides read TGCAGTGCGGAGACCACCGATACGCAGTATTTT. Its protein product is CSAETTDTQYF. The V call is TRBV20-1, the J call TRBJ2-3; D call uncertain. V lost 6 bases and J 6 bases, leaving 10 bases between the germline ends. The CDR3 consists of 11 residues. Germline assignment: CDR1 DFQATT and CDR2 SNEGSKA (reference sequence).

The sample holds a few counts of this clonotype. The chain is built from TRBV27 and TRBJ2-1; TRBD1 agrees at 7 bases. The CDR3 extends over 14 amino acids. Trimming removed 0 bases from V and 10 bases from J; junction bases left unmatched: 6. Germline V gene sequence: CDR1 MNHEY, CDR2 SMNVEV (reference sequence). CDR3 nucleotide sequence: TGTGCCAGCAGTTTATCCCCTGACAGGGACGAGCAGTTCTTC. It codes for CASSLSPDRDEQFF.

This chain uses TRBV9 with TRBJ1-1; D remains unclear. V lost 0 bases and J lost 4, with 7 bases in between. The V gene's germline CDR1 is SGDLS and CDR2 YYNGEE. The CDR3 loop spans 13 amino acids. This CDR3 is CASSVVQSTEAFF. CDR3 DNA: TGTGCCAGCAGCGTAGTACAGAGCACTGAAGCTTTCTTT.

The rearrangement links TRBV4-1 to TRBJ2-2; TRBD1 aligns across 12 bases. Germline V gives CDR1 MGHRA, CDR2 YSYEKL. There are 16 residues in the CDR3. The trim removed 0 bases at V and 9 bases at J, leaving 5 bases unmatched. CDR3 in amino acids: CASSQDLGTGGRELFF. The CDR3 nucleotides read TGCGCCAGCAGCCAAGATCTCGGGACAGGGGGCCGGGAGCTGTTTTTT.

About this clonotype: Likely a read error: the CDR3 ends without its conserved phenylalanine or tryptophan. The CDR3: CASKDGTAQETQYL. CDR3 nucleotides: TGTGCCAGCAAGGACGGGACGGCGCAAGAGACCCAGTACCTC. The V and J genes are TRBV6-6 and TRBJ2-5; D assignment may be TRBD1 or TRBD2 (5 bases each). Germline lookup yields CDR1 MNHNY and CDR2 SVGAGI (reference sequence). The V end lost 7 bases, the J end lost 2 bases, and 14 bases lay between the germline ends. This CDR3 comprises 14 residues.

This clonotype occurred a few times. This chain uses TRBV20-1 with TRBJ2-7; D is undetermined. The CDR3 is 14 residues long. Trimming pared 4 bases from V and 6 bases from J, leaving 19 bases between. Germline CDR1 DFQATT, CDR2 SNEGSKA (reference sequence). This CDR3 is CSATNPISGGEQYF. CDR3 DNA: TGCAGTGCTACAAACCCCATCTCGGGTGGCGAGCAGTACTTC.

The V gene is TRBV7-2, the J gene TRBJ2-7; D gene ambiguous. Germline V lookup: CDR1 SGHTA, CDR2 FQGNSA. V lost 0 bases to trimming and J lost 6 bases, with 3 bases between them. The CDR3 is 11 amino acids. The CDR3 is CASSLALEQYF. The CDR3 nucleotides are TGTGCCAGCAGCTTAGCACTCGAGCAGTACTTC.

On this clonotype itself: At one end, the junction sequence differs from germline, possibly due to a read error. The chain's CDR3 is CANSYGQVGYTF. In nucleotides, the CDR3 is TGTGCCAACAGTTATGGTCAGGTTGGCTACACCTTC. The rearrangement joins TRBV27 to TRBJ1-2; no reliable D call. CDR3 length: 12 residues. Germline V lookup: CDR1 MNHEY, CDR2 SMNVEV (reference sequence).

The chain couples TRBV3-1 to TRBJ2-5; 10 nucleotides agree with TRBD2. Unmatched junction bases numbered 5, after V lost 3 bases and J lost 4 bases. The CDR3 is 15 amino acids. CDR1 is LGHDT and CDR2 is YNNKEL in the germline V gene (reference sequence). The CDR3 DNA follows: TGTGCCAGCAGCCATCTAGCGGGAGAGGGAGAGACCCAGTACTTC. Translating gives CASSHLAGEGETQYF.

Points on this clonotype: It may be a read error: a sequence one base away is much more abundant. This rearrangement joins TRBV27 to TRBJ2-1; possible D gene TRBD2, 5 bases. The DNA end favors TRBJ2-7, so the J call may be wrong. The CDR3 is made up of 15 amino acids. Germline V CDR1 and CDR2: MNHEY, SMNVEV (reference sequence). CDR3 in amino acids: CASSSYGNLGYEQYF. Here the CDR3 DNA reads TGTGCCAGCAGTTCATACGGGAACCTCGGCTACGAGCAGTACTTC.

The V and J genes are TRBV7-2 and TRBJ2-7; 14 nucleotides match TRBD2. After removal of 0 bases from V and 4 bases from J, the junction contained 8 bases not matched to a gene. From germline, CDR1 is SGHTA and CDR2 FQGNSA. The CDR3 is made up of 18 amino acids. The CDR3: CASSLARLGTSGSYEQYF. The CDR3 DNA reads as TGTGCCAGCAGCTTAGCGCGACTGGGGACTAGCGGGAGTTACGAGCAGTACTTC.

Comments on this clonotype: Just one base apart from a much larger clone, this may be a read error. This sequence joins TRBV6-5 and TRBJ2-1; D not resolved. Germline V gives CDR1 MNHEY, CDR2 SVGAGI. This CDR3 is built from 15 residues. The CDR3: CASSYFGPPRNKQFF. The DNA for the CDR3 is TGTGCCAGCAGTTACTTCGGGCCTCCTCGCAATAAGCAGTTCTTC.

This clonotype was seen at least ten times. V usage is TRBV6-1 and J usage is TRBJ2-7; D is ambiguous. The CDR3 extends over 14 amino acids. Trimming stripped 0 bases from V and 3 bases from J, with 9 bases between. Germline assignment: CDR1 MNHNS and CDR2 SASEGT. In DNA, the CDR3 is TGTGCCAGCAGTGAAGCAGGTTCTAACTACGAGCAGTACTTC. Translated, it gives CASSEAGSNYEQYF.

V is TRBV20-1 and J is TRBJ1-5; 8 nucleotides align to TRBD1. The CDR3 is 13 amino acids. The V segment lost 7 bases and the J segment 4 bases; nucleotides outside the gene matches: 6. The germline V gene has CDR1 DFQATT and CDR2 SNEGSKA (reference sequence). The CDR3 sequence is CSVYGQGNQPQHF. For the CDR3, the DNA is TGCAGTGTTTACGGACAGGGTAATCAGCCCCAGCATTTT.

This clonotype was observed a single time. A read error is possible here, since a much larger clone lies one base away. No conserved phenylalanine or tryptophan ends this CDR3, so it is likely a read error. The chain links TRBV6-5 to TRBJ2-3; no reliable D call. Germline values: CDR1 MNHEY, CDR2 SVGAGI. V was cut by 5 bases and J by 4 bases, with 7 bases left in between. This CDR3 comprises 12 residues. DNA of the CDR3: TGTGCCAGCAGTCCCAACTCAGATACGCAGTATCTT. This gives the protein CASSPNSDTQYL.

This chain's CDR3 is CAWSVRRQETQYF. The CDR3 DNA reads as TGTGCCTGGAGTGTCCGTAGACAAGAGACCCAGTACTTC. The chain has TRBV30 and TRBJ2-5, with D unresolved. There are 13 residues in the CDR3. The V and J ends lost 0 bases and 2 bases respectively, with 7 bases between them. Germline loops: CDR1 GTSNPN, CDR2 SVGIG (reference sequence).

This clonotype showed up just a few times. This sequence joins TRBV4-3 and TRBJ2-3; 9 positions match TRBD2. The CDR3 length is 17 residues. V lost 3 bases to trimming and J lost 2 bases; unmatched junction nucleotides: 9. From germline, CDR1 is LGHNA and CDR2 YSLEER. CDR3 nucleotide sequence: TGCGCCAGCAGCCACTTAGCGGGAGACCCCCACACAGATACGCAGTATTTT. Encoded protein: CASSHLAGDPHTDTQYF.

The chain carries TRBV7-6 and TRBJ2-2; either TRBD1 or TRBD2 may fit D (5 bases each). The CDR3 has 20 residues. CDR1 and CDR2 (germline): SGHVS, FNYEAQ. Trimming removed 0 bases at V and 4 bases at J, with 24 bases between. The CDR3 spells CASSLALGTPRERITGELFF. CDR3 DNA sequence: TGTGCCAGCAGCTTAGCGCTGGGGACGCCCAGGGAACGGATCACCGGGGAGCTGTTTTTT.

Regarding this clonotype: Because the CDR3 is missing its conserved closing phenylalanine or tryptophan, this is likely a read error. The chain has TRBV7-9 and TRBJ1-1, with 7 bases lining up with TRBD1. CDR1 and CDR2 from the germline V gene are SEHNR and FQNEAQ (reference sequence). V lost 5 bases, J lost 4 bases, and 7 bases stayed unmatched. The CDR3 spans 14 residues. In DNA form, the CDR3 reads TGTGCCAGCAGCCCAACAGGGGAAGGCACTGAAGCTTTCTCT. It is translated as CASSPTGEGTEAFS.

This chain links TRBV7-2 with TRBJ2-2; D gene unclear. Trimming cost V 5 bases and J 6 bases, with 7 bases left between them. The CDR3 has 12 residues. Germline V gene data show CDR1 as SGHTA and CDR2 as FQGNSA. CDR3 region: CASSQEAGELFF. The CDR3 nucleotides read TGTGCCAGCAGCCAAGAGGCCGGGGAGCTGTTTTTT.

This rearrangement joins TRBV4-1 to TRBJ2-7; TRBD1 aligns across 7 bases. The V gene end was trimmed by 8 bases and the J gene end by 0 bases; junction bases not matched to a gene: 7. CDR3 length: 14 amino acids. Germline V gives CDR1 MGHRA, CDR2 YSYEKL. This chain's CDR3 is CASSKGANSYEQYF. CDR3 in DNA: TGCGCCAGCTCGAAGGGGGCGAACTCCTACGAGCAGTACTTC.

The chain has TRBV6-2 or TRBV6-3 and TRBJ1-2; the D gene is possibly TRBD1 (5 bases). This CDR3 spans 16 amino acids. Trimming removed 7 bases at V and 0 bases at J, with 18 bases between. Germline CDR1 reads MNHEY; CDR2 reads SVGEGT. The DNA for the CDR3 is TGTGCCAGCACCACGTTAGTAGGGGAAACTAACTATGGCTACACCTTC. As protein: CASTTLVGETNYGYTF.

This clonotype was counted between two and nine times. The gene calls are TRBV20-1 and TRBJ2-5, with 10 bases matching TRBD2. This CDR3 has 15 residues. CDR1 and CDR2 (germline): DFQATT, SNEGSKA (reference sequence). The V segment lost 7 bases and the J segment 5 bases; nucleotides outside the gene matches: 13. DNA for the CDR3: TGCAGTGGGGGAGCGGGAGGGCTCTTAGGGGAGACCCAGTACTTC. The encoded protein is CSGGAGGLLGETQYF.